This TCR beta chain emerged from a study of blood T cell repertoires in COVID-19. Authors' analysis steps: How many nucleated cells were present was estimated from reference gene primer amplification. Data came from immunoSEQ multiplex PCR; TCRdb stores just in-frame clones and leaves some out. That table supplies the V and J calls and clone size; D and trimming were determined from the DNA. The sample shows roughly 220,000 clones, more than 80% of them seen only once. The length of the CDR3 is 14 residues. The V and J ends lost 1 base and 2 bases respectively, with 9 bases between them. CDR1 and CDR2 from the germline V gene are GTSNPN and SVGIG (reference sequence). Across 20 to 25 US areas, participants ranged in age from roughly 18 to 95 years.

The chain links TRBV30 to TRBJ1-5, with D maybe TRBD1 (5 bases). The receptor comes from a woman aged 18 to 35 in a cohort exposed to, infected with or recovered from COVID-19 (not recorded which). The sequencing input was PBMCs or T cells enriched from blood (not recorded which). As DNA, the CDR3 is TGTGCCTGGAGTGCGGACATCGGCAATCAGCCCCAGCATTTT. Protein sequence: CAWSADIGNQPQHF.